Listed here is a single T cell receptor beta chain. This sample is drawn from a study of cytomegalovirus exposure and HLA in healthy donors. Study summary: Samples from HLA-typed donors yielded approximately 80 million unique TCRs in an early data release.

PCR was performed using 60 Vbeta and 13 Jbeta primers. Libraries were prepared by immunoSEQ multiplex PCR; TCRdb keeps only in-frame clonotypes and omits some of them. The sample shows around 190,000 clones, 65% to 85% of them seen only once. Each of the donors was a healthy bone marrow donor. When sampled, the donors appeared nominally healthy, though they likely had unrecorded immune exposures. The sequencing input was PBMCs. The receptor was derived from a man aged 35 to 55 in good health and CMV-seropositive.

The CDR3 loop reads CASGLLGAGNEQFF. The DNA for the CDR3 is TGTGCTAGTGGTTTGTTAGGGGCCGGCAATGAGCAGTTCTTC. J is TRBJ2-1 and V is TRBV12-5; tentative D call: TRBD1 (5 bases). The germline V gene has CDR1 LGHNT and CDR2 FRNRAP. V lost 2 bases and J 6 bases, leaving 11 bases between the germline ends. This CDR3 is built from 14 residues.